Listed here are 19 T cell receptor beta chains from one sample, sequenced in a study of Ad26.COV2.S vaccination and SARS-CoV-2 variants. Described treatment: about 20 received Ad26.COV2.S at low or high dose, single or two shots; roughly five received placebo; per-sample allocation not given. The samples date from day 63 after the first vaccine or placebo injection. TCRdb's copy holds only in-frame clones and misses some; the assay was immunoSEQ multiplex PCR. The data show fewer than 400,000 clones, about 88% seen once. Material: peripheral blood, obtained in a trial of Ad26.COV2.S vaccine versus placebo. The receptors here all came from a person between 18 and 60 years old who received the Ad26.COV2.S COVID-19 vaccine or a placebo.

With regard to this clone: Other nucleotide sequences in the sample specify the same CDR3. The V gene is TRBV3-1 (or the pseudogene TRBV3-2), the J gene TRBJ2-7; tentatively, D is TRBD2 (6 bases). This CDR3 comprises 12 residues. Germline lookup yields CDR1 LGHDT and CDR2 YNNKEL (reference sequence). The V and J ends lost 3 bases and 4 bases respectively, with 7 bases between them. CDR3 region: CASSQGLYEQYF. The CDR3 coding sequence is TGTGCCAGCAGCCAGGGACTGTACGAGCAGTACTTC.

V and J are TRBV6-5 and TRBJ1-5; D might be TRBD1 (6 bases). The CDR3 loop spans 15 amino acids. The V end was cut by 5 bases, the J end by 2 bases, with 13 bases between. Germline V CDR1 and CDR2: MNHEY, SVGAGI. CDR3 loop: CASSHTRTGNQPQHF. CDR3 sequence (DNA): TGTGCCAGCAGTCACACTCGGACAGGCAATCAGCCCCAGCATTTT.

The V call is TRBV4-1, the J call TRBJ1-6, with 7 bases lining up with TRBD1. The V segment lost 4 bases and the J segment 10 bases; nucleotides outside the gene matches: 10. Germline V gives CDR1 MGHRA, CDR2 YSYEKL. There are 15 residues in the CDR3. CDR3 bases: TGCGCCAGCAGCCCTGGGCAGGGGGTTGAATCACCCCTCCACTTT. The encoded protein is CASSPGQGVESPLHF.

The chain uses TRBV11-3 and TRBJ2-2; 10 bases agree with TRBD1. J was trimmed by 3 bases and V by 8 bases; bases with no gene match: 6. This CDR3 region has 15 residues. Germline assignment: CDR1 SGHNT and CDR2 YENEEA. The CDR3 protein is CASAMGQGYTGELFF. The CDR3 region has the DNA TGTGCCAGCGCTATGGGACAGGGGTACACCGGGGAGCTGTTTTTT.

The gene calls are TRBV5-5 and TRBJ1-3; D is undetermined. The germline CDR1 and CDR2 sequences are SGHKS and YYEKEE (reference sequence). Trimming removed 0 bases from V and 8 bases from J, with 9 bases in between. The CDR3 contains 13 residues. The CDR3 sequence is CASSLGVFDTIYF. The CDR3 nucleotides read TGTGCCAGCAGCTTGGGAGTTTTCGACACCATATATTTT.

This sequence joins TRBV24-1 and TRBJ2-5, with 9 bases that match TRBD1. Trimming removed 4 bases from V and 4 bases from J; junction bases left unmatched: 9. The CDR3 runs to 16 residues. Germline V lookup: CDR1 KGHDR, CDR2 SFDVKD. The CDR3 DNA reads TGTGCCACCAGTGACCTTACAGGGGGCGGGCGAGAGACCCAGTACTTC. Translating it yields CATSDLTGGGRETQYF.

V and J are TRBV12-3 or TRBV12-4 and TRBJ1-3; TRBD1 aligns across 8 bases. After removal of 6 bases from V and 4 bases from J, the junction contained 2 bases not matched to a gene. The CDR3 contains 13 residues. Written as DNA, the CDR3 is TGTGCCAGCAGGTGGGACAGGGGAAACACCATATATTTT. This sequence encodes CASRWDRGNTIYF.

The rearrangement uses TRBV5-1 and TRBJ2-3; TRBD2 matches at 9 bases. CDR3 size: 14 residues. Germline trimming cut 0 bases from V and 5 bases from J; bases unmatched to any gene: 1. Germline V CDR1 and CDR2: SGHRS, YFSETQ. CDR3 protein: CASSLVAGEDTQYF. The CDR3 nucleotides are TGCGCCAGCAGCTTGGTAGCGGGGGAAGATACGCAGTATTTT. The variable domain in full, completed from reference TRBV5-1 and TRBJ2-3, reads KAGVTQTPRYLIKTRGQQVTLSCSPISGHRSVSWYQQTPGQGLQFLFEYFSETQRNKGNFPGRFSGRQFSNSRSEMNVSTLELGDSALYLCASSLVAGEDTQYFGPGTRLTVL.

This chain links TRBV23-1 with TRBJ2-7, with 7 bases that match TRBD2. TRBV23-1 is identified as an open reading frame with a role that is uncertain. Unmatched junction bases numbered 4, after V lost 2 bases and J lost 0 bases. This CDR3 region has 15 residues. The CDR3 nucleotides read TGCGCCAGCAGTCAACTAGCGGCGAGCTCCTACGAGCAGTACTTC. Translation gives CASSQLAASSYEQYF.

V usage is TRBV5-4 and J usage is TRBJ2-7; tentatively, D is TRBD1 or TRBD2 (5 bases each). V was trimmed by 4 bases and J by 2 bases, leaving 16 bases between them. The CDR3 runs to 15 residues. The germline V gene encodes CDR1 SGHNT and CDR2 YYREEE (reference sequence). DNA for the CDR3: TGTGCCAGCAGCCGGCTCGGGGCTAATCCCTACGAGCAGTACTTC. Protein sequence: CASSRLGANPYEQYF.

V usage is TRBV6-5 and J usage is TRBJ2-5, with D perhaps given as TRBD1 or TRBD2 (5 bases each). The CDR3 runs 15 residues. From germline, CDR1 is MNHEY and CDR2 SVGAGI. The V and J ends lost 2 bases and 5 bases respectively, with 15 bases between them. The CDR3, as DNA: TGTGCCAGCAGTTACCTCCCGGGGACCAGGGAGACCCAGTACTTC. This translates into CASSYLPGTRETQYF.

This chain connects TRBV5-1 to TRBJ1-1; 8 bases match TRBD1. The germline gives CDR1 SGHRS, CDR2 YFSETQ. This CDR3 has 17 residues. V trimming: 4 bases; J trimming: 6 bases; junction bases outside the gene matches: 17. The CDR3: CASSPGRDRYEVSEAFF. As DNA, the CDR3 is TGCGCCAGCAGCCCTGGGCGGGACAGGTATGAGGTATCTGAAGCTTTCTTT.

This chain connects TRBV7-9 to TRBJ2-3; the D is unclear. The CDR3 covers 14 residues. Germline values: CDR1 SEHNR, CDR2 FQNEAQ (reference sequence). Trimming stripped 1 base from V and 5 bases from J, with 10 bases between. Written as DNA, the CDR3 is TGTGCCAGCAGCTTAGGGTCAGGCGGAGATACGCAGTATTTT. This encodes CASSLGSGGDTQYF.

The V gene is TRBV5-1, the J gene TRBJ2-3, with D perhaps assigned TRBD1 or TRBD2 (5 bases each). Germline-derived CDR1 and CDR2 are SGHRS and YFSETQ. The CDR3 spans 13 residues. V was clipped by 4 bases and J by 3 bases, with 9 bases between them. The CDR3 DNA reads TGCGCCAGCAGCCCCGGGACGACAGATACGCAGTATTTT. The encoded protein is CASSPGTTDTQYF.

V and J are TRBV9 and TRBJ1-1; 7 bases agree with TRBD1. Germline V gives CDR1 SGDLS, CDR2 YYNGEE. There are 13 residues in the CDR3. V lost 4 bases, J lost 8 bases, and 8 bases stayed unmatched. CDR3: CASSLPPDREAFF. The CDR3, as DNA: TGTGCCAGCAGCCTTCCCCCGGACAGGGAAGCTTTCTTT. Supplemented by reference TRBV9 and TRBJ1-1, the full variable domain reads DSGVTQTPKHLITATGQRVTLRCSPRSGDLSVYWYQQSLDQGLQFLIQYYNGEERAKGNILERFSAQQFPDLHSELNLSSLELGDSALYFCASSLPPDREAFFGQGTRLTVV.

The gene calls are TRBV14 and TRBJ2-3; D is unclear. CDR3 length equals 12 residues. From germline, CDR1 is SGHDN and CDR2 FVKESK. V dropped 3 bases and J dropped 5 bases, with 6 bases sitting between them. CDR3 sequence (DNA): TGTGCCAGCAGCCACTATCAAGATACGCAGTATTTT. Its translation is CASSHYQDTQYF.

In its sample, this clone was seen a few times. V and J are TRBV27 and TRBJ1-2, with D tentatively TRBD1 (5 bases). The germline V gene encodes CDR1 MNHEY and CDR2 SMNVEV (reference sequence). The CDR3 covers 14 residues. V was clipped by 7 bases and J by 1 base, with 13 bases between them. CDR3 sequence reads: CASKPGLNNYGYTF. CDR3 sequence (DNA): TGTGCCAGCAAGCCGGGACTGAATAACTATGGCTACACCTTC.

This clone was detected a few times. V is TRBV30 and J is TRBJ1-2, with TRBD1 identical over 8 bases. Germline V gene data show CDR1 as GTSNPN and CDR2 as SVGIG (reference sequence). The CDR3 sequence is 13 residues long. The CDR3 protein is CARTGPTNYGYTF. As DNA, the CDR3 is TGTGCTCGGACAGGGCCTACTAACTATGGCTACACCTTC.

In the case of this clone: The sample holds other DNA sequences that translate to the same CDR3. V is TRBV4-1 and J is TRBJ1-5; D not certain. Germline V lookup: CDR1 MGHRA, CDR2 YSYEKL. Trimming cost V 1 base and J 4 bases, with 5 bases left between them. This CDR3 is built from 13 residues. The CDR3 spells CASSQAGNQPQHF. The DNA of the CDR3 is TGCGCCAGCAGCCAAGCTGGGAATCAGCCCCAGCATTTT.